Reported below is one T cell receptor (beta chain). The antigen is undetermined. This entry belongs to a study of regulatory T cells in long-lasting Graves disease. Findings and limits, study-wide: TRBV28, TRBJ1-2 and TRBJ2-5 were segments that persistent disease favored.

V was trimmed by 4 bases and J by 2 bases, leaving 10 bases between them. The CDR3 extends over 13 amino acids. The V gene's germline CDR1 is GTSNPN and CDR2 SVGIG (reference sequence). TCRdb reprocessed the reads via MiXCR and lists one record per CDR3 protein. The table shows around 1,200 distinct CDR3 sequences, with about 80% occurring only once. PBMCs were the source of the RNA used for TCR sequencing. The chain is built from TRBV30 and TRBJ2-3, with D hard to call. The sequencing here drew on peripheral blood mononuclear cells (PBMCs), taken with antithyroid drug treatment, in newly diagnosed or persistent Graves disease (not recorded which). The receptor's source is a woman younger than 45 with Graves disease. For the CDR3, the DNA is TGTGCCTGGACTCCGGAATACACAGATACGCAGTATTTT. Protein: CAWTPEYTDTQYF.